Following are 18 T cell receptor beta chains from one sample sequenced in a study of cytomegalovirus exposure and HLA in healthy donors. The PCR had 60 Vbeta and 13 Jbeta primers. The data were produced by immunoSEQ multiplex PCR, yet TCRdb's version contains in-frame clones alone and is incomplete. The table shows fewer than 200,000 clones, with about 82% occurring only once. Sequencing was carried out using PBMCs. The receptors originated from a woman aged 18 to 35 in good health and CMV-seronegative.

V is TRBV29-1 and J is TRBJ1-1; 10 bases match TRBD1. This CDR3 has 16 residues. Germline-derived CDR1 and CDR2 are SQVTM and ANQGSEA. After removal of 6 bases from V and 6 bases from J, the junction contained 16 bases not matched to a gene. The CDR3 region has the DNA TGCAGCGTGGGGACAGGGGAGACTAAGAGGGGCCCTGAAGCTTTCTTT. It specifies CSVGTGETKRGPEAFF.

In this sample, this clone turned up once. The CDR3 is CASTRTGYEQYF. The CDR3 nucleotides are TGTGCCAGCACTCGGACAGGCTACGAGCAGTACTTC. V and J are TRBV6-1 and TRBJ2-7; 7 bases match TRBD1. Looked up from germline, CDR1 is MNHNS and CDR2 is SASEGT. CDR3 length: 12 residues. V trimming: 7 bases; J trimming: 3 bases; junction bases outside the gene matches: 3.

The chain links TRBV5-1 to TRBJ2-7; D is perhaps TRBD2 (5 bases). Germline V lookup: CDR1 SGHRS, CDR2 YFSETQ. V was clipped by 1 base and J by 6 bases, with 14 bases between them. The length of the CDR3 is 14 residues. The CDR3 is CASSLLDFLSEQYF. CDR3 DNA: TGCGCCAGCAGCTTGTTGGACTTCCTTAGCGAGCAGTACTTC. Based on the CDR3 plus reference TRBV5-1 and TRBJ2-7, the full variable domain is KAGVTQTPRYLIKTRGQQVTLSCSPISGHRSVSWYQQTPGQGLQFLFEYFSETQRNKGNFPGRFSGRQFSNSRSEMNVSTLELGDSALYLCASSLLDFLSEQYFGPGTRLTVT.

The chain carries TRBV13 and TRBJ2-1; possibly TRBD2 for D (7 bases). The CDR3 is 16 residues long. Between the trimmed V and J ends, which lost 5 bases and 7 bases, there was a span of 21 bases. Germline CDR1 PRHDT, CDR2 FYEKMQ (reference sequence). This CDR3 reads CASSPQGNWGGNEQFF. In DNA form, the CDR3 reads TGTGCCAGCAGCCCGCAGGGGAATTGGGGGGGGAATGAGCAGTTCTTC.

V usage is TRBV27 and J usage is TRBJ2-1; D is unclear. This CDR3 is 14 amino acids long. From germline, CDR1 is MNHEY and CDR2 SMNVEV (reference sequence). Deletions cut 2 bases from V and 10 bases from J, with 15 bases between. CDR3 bases: TGTGCCAGCAGTTTAAGCCGGGTCTCCGCGGAGCAGTTCTTC. Its protein is CASSLSRVSAEQFF.

The rearrangement uses TRBV27 and TRBJ2-1; D is perhaps TRBD1 (5 bases). V was pared by 4 bases and J by 9 bases, with 16 bases between. The CDR3 extends over 14 amino acids. The V gene's germline CDR1 is MNHEY and CDR2 SMNVEV (reference sequence). Here the CDR3 DNA reads TGTGCCAGCAGTTCCAACGCAGGGTACCGTGAGCAGTTCTTC. Translation: CASSSNAGYREQFF.

V and J are TRBV19 and TRBJ2-7; 10 bases map to TRBD2. J lost 3 bases, V lost 8 bases, and 13 bases had no gene match. Germline V gives CDR1 LNHDA, CDR2 SQIVND (reference sequence). The CDR3 is 16 amino acids. The CDR3 nucleotides read TGTGCCAGTCACAACTCCAAAGCGGGAGGGGTCTACGAGCAGTACTTC. Protein: CASHNSKAGGVYEQYF.

The genes are TRBV5-1 and TRBJ2-5; 11 nucleotides agree with TRBD1. The CDR3 runs to 15 residues. The V segment lost 4 bases and the J segment 2 bases; nucleotides outside the gene matches: 4. Germline CDR1 and CDR2: SGHRS and YFSETQ. In DNA, the CDR3 is TGCGCCAGCAGCAAAGGGACAGGGGGACAAGAGACCCAGTACTTC. Its protein product is CASSKGTGGQETQYF. Full variable domain (outside the CDR3, taken from reference TRBV5-1 and TRBJ2-5): KAGVTQTPRYLIKTRGQQVTLSCSPISGHRSVSWYQQTPGQGLQFLFEYFSETQRNKGNFPGRFSGRQFSNSRSEMNVSTLELGDSALYLCASSKGTGGQETQYFGPGTRLLVL.

The gene calls are TRBV11-1 and TRBJ2-5, with TRBD2 as a possible D gene (6 bases). The J call is doubtful: the DNA matches TRBJ2-7 better. Germline loops: CDR1 SGHAT, CDR2 FQDESV (reference sequence). The CDR3 spans 16 residues. CDR3 sequence: CASSLALGDFSYEQYF. In DNA, the CDR3 is TGTGCCAGCAGCTTAGCTCTAGGGGACTTTTCCTACGAGCAGTACTTC.

The chain links TRBV19 to TRBJ1-3; 7 bases agree with TRBD1. Per germline, CDR1 LNHDA and CDR2 SQIVND (reference sequence). Germline trimming cut 5 bases from V and 2 bases from J; bases unmatched to any gene: 6. The CDR3 has 15 residues. In DNA, the CDR3 is TGTGCCAGTAGTTCCGGAACAGGGGCTGGAAACACCATATATTTT. Translation gives CASSSGTGAGNTIYF.

The rearrangement links TRBV7-7 to TRBJ2-7; maybe TRBD1 (5 bases). Germline assignment: CDR1 SSHAT and CDR2 FNYEAQ (reference sequence). This CDR3 has 13 residues. Written as DNA, the CDR3 is TGTGCTAGCTCTCCGGCAGGGCCCTACGAGCAGTACTTC. Translating it yields CASSPAGPYEQYF.

The chain is built from TRBV2 and TRBJ1-1, with D hard to call. The V and J ends lost 4 bases and 0 bases respectively, with 3 bases between them. The CDR3 runs to 12 residues. The germline CDR1 and CDR2 sequences are SNHLY and FYNNEI. CDR3 sequence: CASSALNTEAFF. CDR3 nucleotides: TGTGCCAGCAGTGCATTGAACACTGAAGCTTTCTTT.

The CDR3 loop reads CASRTTSGIYNEQFF. Written as DNA, the CDR3 is TGTGCCAGCAGAACAACTAGCGGGATCTACAATGAGCAGTTCTTC. The chain combines TRBV25-1 with TRBJ2-1, with TRBD2 matching over 10 bases. Germline CDR1 is MGHDK and CDR2 is SYGVNS. After removal of 6 bases from V and 3 bases from J, the junction contained 5 bases not matched to a gene. The CDR3 consists of 15 residues. The complete variable domain, with remaining parts taken from reference TRBV25-1 and TRBJ2-1, reads EADIYQTPRYLVIGTGKKITLECSQTMGHDKMYWYQQDPGMELHLIHYSYGVNSTEKGDLSSESTVSRIRTEHFPLTLESARPSHTSQYLCASRTTSGIYNEQFFGPGTRLTVL.

CDR3 DNA sequence: TGTGCCAGCAGCTTCGGACTAGCGTCTGATACGCAGTATTTT. It specifies CASSFGLASDTQYF. V gene TRBV7-9 combines with J gene TRBJ2-3, with 9 positions matching TRBD2. The CDR3 is made up of 14 amino acids. CDR1 and CDR2 from the germline V gene are SEHNR and FQNEAQ (reference sequence). Unmatched junction bases numbered 4, after V lost 3 bases and J lost 6 bases.

The chain employs TRBV5-4 and TRBJ2-1; no definite D call. The germline V gene encodes CDR1 SGHNT and CDR2 YYREEE (reference sequence). There are 15 residues in the CDR3. Trimming cost V 4 bases and J 4 bases, with 15 bases left between them. The CDR3 here is CASSLTMGPYNEQFF. CDR3 sequence (DNA): TGTGCCAGCAGCCTGACCATGGGCCCGTACAATGAGCAGTTCTTC.

This clone appeared a few times. DNA for the CDR3: TGTGCCAGCAGTAGGACTAGCGGGGTCTACGAGCAGTACTTC. It codes for CASSRTSGVYEQYF. The chain is built from TRBV27 and TRBJ2-7; 12 bases align to TRBD2. Germline CDR1 and CDR2: MNHEY and SMNVEV (reference sequence). This CDR3 is built from 14 residues. V was clipped by 5 bases and J by 3 bases; unmatched bases: 2.

This clone was found a few times. This sequence joins TRBV2 and TRBJ1-2; 8 bases line up with TRBD1. Germline V lookup: CDR1 SNHLY, CDR2 FYNNEI. V shed 6 bases, J shed 2 bases, and the junction held 5 bases outside the gene matches. The CDR3 length is 14 residues. The chain's CDR3 is CASSPGQGNYGYTF. CDR3 sequence (DNA): TGTGCCAGCAGCCCCGGACAGGGCAACTATGGCTACACCTTC.

This clone was recorded a few times. The chain employs TRBV19 and TRBJ1-2; 7 positions match TRBD1. The trim removed 6 bases at V and 3 bases at J, leaving 10 bases unmatched. The CDR3 runs to 15 residues. Per germline, CDR1 LNHDA and CDR2 SQIVND (reference sequence). CDR3 amino acids: CASSPDRVLYYGYTF. DNA for the CDR3: TGTGCCAGTAGCCCCGACAGGGTGTTGTACTATGGCTACACCTTC.